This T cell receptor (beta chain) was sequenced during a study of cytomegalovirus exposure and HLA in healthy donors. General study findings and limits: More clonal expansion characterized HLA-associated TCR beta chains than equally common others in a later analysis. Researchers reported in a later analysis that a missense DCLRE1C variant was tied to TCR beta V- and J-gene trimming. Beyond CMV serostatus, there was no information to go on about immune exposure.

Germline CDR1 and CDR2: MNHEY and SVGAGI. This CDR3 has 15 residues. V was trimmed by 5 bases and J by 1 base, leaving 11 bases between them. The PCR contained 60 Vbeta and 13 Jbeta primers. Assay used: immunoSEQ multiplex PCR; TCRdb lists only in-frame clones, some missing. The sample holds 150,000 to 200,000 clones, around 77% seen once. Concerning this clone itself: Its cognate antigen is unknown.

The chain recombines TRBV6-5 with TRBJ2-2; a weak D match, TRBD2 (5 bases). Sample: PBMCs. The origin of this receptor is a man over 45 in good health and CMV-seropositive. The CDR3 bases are TGTGCCAGCAGTCGGCGGACTCTGAACACCGGGGAGCTGTTTTTT. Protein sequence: CASSRRTLNTGELFF.